These T cell receptor beta chains were read from a single sample in a study of blood T cell repertoires in COVID-19. Libraries were prepared by immunoSEQ multiplex PCR; TCRdb keeps only in-frame clonotypes and omits some of them. This sample yields some 140,000 clones, of which about 89% are seen a single time; 0.5% to 0.6% belongs to the top ten. Sequencing was carried out using peripheral blood. The receptor set was obtained from a middle-aged man with acute or convalescent COVID-19. CDR3s include the opening cysteine and the closing phenylalanine or tryptophan. The order of the fields is V gene, D gene, J gene, clone size, CDR3 protein, CDR3 DNA. A D gene is named only where the DNA matches it firmly. Clone size is given for some rows only: seen once, a few or many times, or a class if the clone is expanded.

>TRBV6-2/TRBV6-3|TRBD1|TRBJ2-4|-
CASSDRAPGIQYF
TGTGCCAGCAGCGACAGGGCCCCGGGCATTCAGTACTTC
>TRBV7-6|-|TRBJ2-1|-
CASSSTTRSEQFF
TGTGCCAGCAGCTCTACGACTAGGAGTGAGCAGTTCTTC
>TRBV5-1|-|TRBJ2-5|-
CASKVETIQETQYF
TGCGCCTCCAAGGTCGAGACTATCCAAGAGACCCAGTACTTC
>TRBV7-2|-|TRBJ2-7|-
CASSLALGGEQYF
TGTGCCAGCAGCTTAGCTTTAGGGGGCGAGCAGTACTTC
>TRBV30|-|TRBJ1-3|-
CAWSVPPTNTIYF
TGTGCCTGGAGTGTACCCCCTACAAACACCATATATTTT
>TRBV7-9|-|TRBJ1-2|-
CASSLSLQGNGYTF
TGTGCCAGCAGCCTATCTCTACAGGGAAATGGCTACACCTTC
>TRBV5-8|-|TRBJ1-2|-
CASSPPDWHYGYTF
TGTGCCAGCAGCCCTCCCGACTGGCACTATGGCTACACCTTC
>TRBV9|TRBD1|TRBJ2-6|-
CASVGQGASGANVLTF
TGTGCCAGCGTGGGACAGGGGGCCTCTGGGGCCAACGTCCTGACTTTC
>TRBV7-2|TRBD2|TRBJ2-1|-
CASSFGAGNYNEQFF
TGTGCCAGCAGCTTTGGAGCGGGGAATTACAATGAGCAGTTCTTC
>TRBV4-1|-|TRBJ1-2|-
CASSPSRQSYGYTF
TGCGCCAGCAGCCCCTCCAGACAGTCCTATGGCTACACCTTC
>TRBV5-4|TRBD1|TRBJ2-1|-
CASSLRWTGTGNEQFF
TGTGCCAGCAGCTTGAGGTGGACAGGGACAGGGAATGAGCAGTTCTTC
>TRBV28|TRBD2|TRBJ2-5|-
CASSLGGGTVETQYF
TGTGCCAGCAGTTTAGGGGGGGGGACGGTAGAGACCCAGTACTTC
>TRBV7-6|-|TRBJ2-3|few
CASSPTRVLTDTQYF
TGTGCCAGCAGCCCAACTAGGGTCCTAACAGATACGCAGTATTTT
>TRBV7-9|TRBD1|TRBJ1-2|-
CATGTGDLRYTF
TGTGCCACCGGGACAGGTGATCTGCGGTACACCTTC
>TRBV14|-|TRBJ1-2|-
CASSQDRNYGYTF
TGTGCCAGCAGCCAAGACAGGAATTATGGCTACACCTTC
>TRBV6-5|TRBD1|TRBJ1-2|-
CASSYLQGGNYGYTF
TGTGCCAGCAGTTACTTACAGGGGGGGAACTATGGCTACACCTTC
>TRBV6-5|TRBD1|TRBJ2-7|once
CASSYSDRGGYEQYF
TGTGCCAGCAGTTACTCGGACAGGGGCGGGTACGAGCAGTACTTC
>TRBV20-1|-|TRBJ1-1|-
CSARASGDPFF
TGCAGTGCTAGAGCGTCAGGGGACCCTTTCTTT
>TRBV30|-|TRBJ1-1|-
CAWSVWGGGTEAFF
TGTGCCTGGAGTGTTTGGGGCGGGGGCACTGAAGCTTTCTTT
>TRBV10-3|-|TRBJ1-5|-
CAISESWGGGGQPQHF
TGTGCCATCAGTGAGTCGTGGGGCGGGGGGGGACAGCCCCAGCATTTT
>TRBV5-6|TRBD2|TRBJ2-5|-
CASSPGLAGWETQYF
TGTGCCAGCAGCCCCGGACTAGCGGGGTGGGAGACCCAGTACTTC
>TRBV18|-|TRBJ1-3|-
CASSPQERNTIYF
TGTGCCAGCTCCCCACAGGAGCGAAACACCATATATTTT
>TRBV2|-|TRBJ2-1|-
CASNQGYDEQFF
TGTGCCAGCAACCAGGGGTACGATGAGCAGTTCTTC
>TRBV19|-|TRBJ1-1|-
CASSIVSDPIQGKNTEAFF
TGTGCCAGTAGTATAGTCTCCGACCCGATACAGGGTAAGAACACTGAAGCTTTCTTT
>TRBV7-2|-|TRBJ1-3|-
CASSLGLNSGNTIYF
TGTGCCAGCAGCTTAGGGCTTAACTCTGGAAACACCATATATTTT